Shown below are 11 T cell receptor beta chains from a single sample sequenced in a study of blood T cell repertoires in COVID-19. The method was immunoSEQ multiplex PCR; TCRdb's version includes in-frame clones alone and lacks a portion of them. This sample has roughly 260,000 clones; around four fifths occur once, and the top ten carry 4.7%. Sequenced input: peripheral blood. Source of these receptors: a woman aged 70-85 years with acute or convalescent COVID-19.

This chain joins TRBV6-1 and TRBJ1-5; D gene uncertain. V lost 2 bases, J lost 6 bases, and 14 bases lay in between. CDR1 and CDR2 (germline): MNHNS, SASEGT. This CDR3 spans 15 amino acids. The CDR3 sequence: CASSEISGESQPQHF. CDR3 in DNA: TGTGCCAGCAGTGAAATTTCCGGGGAGAGTCAGCCCCAGCATTTT.

This clone was detected a few times. The CDR3 DNA reads TGTGCCAGCAGCCACGTATGGACTGAGAACACTGAAGCTTTCTTT. This codes for CASSHVWTENTEAFF. V gene TRBV3-1 (or the pseudogene TRBV3-2) combines with J gene TRBJ1-1; D not resolved. Germline-derived CDR1 and CDR2 are LGHDT and YNNKEL (reference sequence). This CDR3 is built from 15 residues. V was trimmed by 3 bases and J by 1 base, leaving 12 bases between them.

This clone showed up just a few times. This chain connects TRBV7-8 to TRBJ2-7, with TRBD2 matching 7 bases. The V gene end was trimmed by 5 bases and the J gene end by 4 bases; junction bases not matched to a gene: 2. This CDR3 comprises 12 residues. Germline V gene data show CDR1 as SGHVS and CDR2 as FQNEAQ. The CDR3, as DNA: TGTGCCAGCAGCGACGGGGGGTACGAGCAGTACTTC. It translates to CASSDGGYEQYF.

The rearrangement uses TRBV10-2 and TRBJ1-5; 8 bases line up with TRBD1. The V segment lost 6 bases and the J segment 0 bases; nucleotides outside the gene matches: 4. Per germline, CDR1 WSHSY and CDR2 SAAADI. This CDR3 is built from 15 residues. The DNA for the CDR3 is TGCGCCAGCAGGAATACAGGGGGTAGCAATCAGCCCCAGCATTTT. Residues: CASRNTGGSNQPQHF.

The V and J genes are TRBV24-1 and TRBJ1-5; no firm D call. This CDR3 has 13 amino acids. Trimming shortened V by 9 bases and J by 4 bases, and 12 bases separated the two germline ends. Germline V gene sequence: CDR1 KGHDR, CDR2 SFDVKD. CDR3: CATAGRVNQPQHF. The CDR3 DNA sequence: TGTGCCACCGCGGGGAGGGTTAATCAGCCCCAGCATTTT.

V is TRBV7-9 and J is TRBJ1-1, with D tentatively TRBD1 (6 bases). This CDR3 is 14 amino acids long. Germline CDR1 and CDR2: SEHNR and FQNEAQ (reference sequence). Deletions cut 5 bases from V and 1 base from J, with 11 bases between. CDR3 DNA: TGTGCCAGCAGCACAGGGATCCCGAACACTGAAGCTTTCTTT. It specifies CASSTGIPNTEAFF.

This clone was recorded many times. J is TRBJ1-5 and V is TRBV4-2; no firm D call. The germline V gene has CDR1 LGHNA and CDR2 YNFKEQ. Trimming left V 3 bases short and J 2 bases short, with 8 bases between. The CDR3 has 14 residues. This CDR3 reads CASSHGLGNQPQHF. The CDR3 DNA sequence: TGTGCCAGCAGCCACGGGTTAGGCAATCAGCCCCAGCATTTT.

This chain uses TRBV7-2 with TRBJ2-7; TRBD1 matches at 8 bases. There are 13 residues in the CDR3. J gave up 5 bases and V 5 bases, and 5 bases lay outside the gene matches. CDR1 and CDR2 from the germline V gene are SGHTA and FQGNSA. The DNA of the CDR3 is TGTGCCAGCAGCACGGGACAGGTTAACGAGCAGTACTTC. This gives the protein CASSTGQVNEQYF.

The chain links TRBV6-4 to TRBJ1-2; no clear D gene. There are 13 residues in the CDR3. V lost 6 bases and J lost 4, with 12 bases in between. Per the germline V gene, CDR1 is MRHNA and CDR2 is SNTAGT. The CDR3 bases are TGTGCCAGCAGCCCTAGTGTATCCTATGGCTACACCTTC. It translates to CASSPSVSYGYTF.

The rearrangement links TRBV9 to TRBJ2-3, with 10 bases lining up with TRBD2. Trimming cost V 0 bases and J 5 bases; bases outside gene matches: 0. The CDR3 is 14 residues long. Germline V gives CDR1 SGDLS, CDR2 YYNGEE. CDR3 protein: CASSVGTSGDTQYF. CDR3 coding DNA: TGTGCCAGCAGCGTAGGGACTAGCGGAGATACGCAGTATTTT.

This clone was found once. V usage is TRBV5-4 and J usage is TRBJ1-2, with D tentatively TRBD1 (5 bases). Germline assignment: CDR1 SGHNT and CDR2 YYREEE (reference sequence). V dropped 0 bases and J dropped 2 bases, with 8 bases sitting between them. This CDR3 comprises 14 residues. DNA of the CDR3: TGTGCCAGCAGCTTGGAGCGGGGGAACTATGGCTACACCTTC. Translated: CASSLERGNYGYTF.